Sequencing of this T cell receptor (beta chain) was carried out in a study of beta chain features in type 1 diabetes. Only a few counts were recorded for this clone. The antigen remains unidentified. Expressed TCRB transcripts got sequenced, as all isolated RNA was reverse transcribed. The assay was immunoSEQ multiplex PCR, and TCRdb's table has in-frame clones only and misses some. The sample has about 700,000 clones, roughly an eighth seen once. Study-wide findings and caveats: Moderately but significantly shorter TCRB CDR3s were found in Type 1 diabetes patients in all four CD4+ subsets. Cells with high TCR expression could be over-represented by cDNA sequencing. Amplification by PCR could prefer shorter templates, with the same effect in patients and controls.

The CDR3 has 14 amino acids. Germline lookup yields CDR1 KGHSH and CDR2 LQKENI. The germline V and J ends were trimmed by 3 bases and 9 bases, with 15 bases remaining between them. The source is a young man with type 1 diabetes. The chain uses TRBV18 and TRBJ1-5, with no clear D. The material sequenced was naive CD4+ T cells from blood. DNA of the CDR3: TGTGCCAGCTCACCCTCGACCCCCCCGGGGCCCCAGCATTTT. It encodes CASSPSTPPGPQHF. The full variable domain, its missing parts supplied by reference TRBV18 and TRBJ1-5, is NAGVMQNPRHLVRRRGQEARLRCSPMKGHSHVYWYRQLPEEGLKFMVYLQKENIIDESGMPKERFSAEFPKEGPSILRIQQVVRGDSAAYFCASSPSTPPGPQHFGDGTRLSIL.